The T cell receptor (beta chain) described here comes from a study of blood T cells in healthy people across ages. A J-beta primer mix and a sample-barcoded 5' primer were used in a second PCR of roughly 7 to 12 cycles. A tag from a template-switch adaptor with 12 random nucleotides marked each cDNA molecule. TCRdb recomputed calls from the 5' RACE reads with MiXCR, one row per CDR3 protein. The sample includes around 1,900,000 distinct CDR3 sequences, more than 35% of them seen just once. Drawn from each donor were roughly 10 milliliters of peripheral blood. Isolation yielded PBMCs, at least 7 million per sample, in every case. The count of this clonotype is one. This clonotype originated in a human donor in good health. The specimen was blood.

In DNA form, the CDR3 reads TGTGCCAGCAGCCTTGGAGCAGGGGGTCTGGGTAGTTCAGAGACCCAGTACTTC. Translating it yields CASSLGAGGLGSSETQYF. The rearrangement uses TRBV12-3 or TRBV12-4 and TRBJ2-5; the match to TRBD1 covers 7 bases. V lost 6 bases, J lost 4 bases, and 20 bases stayed unmatched. CDR3 length equals 18 residues.